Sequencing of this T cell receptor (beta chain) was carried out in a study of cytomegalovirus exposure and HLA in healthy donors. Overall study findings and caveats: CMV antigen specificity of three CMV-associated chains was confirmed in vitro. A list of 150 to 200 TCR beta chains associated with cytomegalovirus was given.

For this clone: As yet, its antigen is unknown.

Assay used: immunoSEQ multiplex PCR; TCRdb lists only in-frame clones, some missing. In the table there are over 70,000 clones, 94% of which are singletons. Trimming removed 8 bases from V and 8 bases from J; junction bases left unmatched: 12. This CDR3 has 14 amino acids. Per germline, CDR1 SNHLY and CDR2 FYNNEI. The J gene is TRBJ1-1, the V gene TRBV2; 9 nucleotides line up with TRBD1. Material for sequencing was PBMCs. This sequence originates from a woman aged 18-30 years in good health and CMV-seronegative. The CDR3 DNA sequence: TGTGCCAGCCCCCCCCGGGACAGGGCTGTGGAAGCTTTCTTT. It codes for CASPPRDRAVEAFF.